This TCR beta chain comes out of a study of siplizumab effects on memory and regulatory T cells. General observations from the study: Proliferating Tregs from siplizumab cultures lacked functional confirmation of suppression. The study found naive T cells seemingly more diverse than memory cells and seemingly major alloresponse contributors.

The CDR3 contains 13 residues. CDR1 is KGHSH and CDR2 is LQKENI in the germline V gene. The V gene lost 8 bases and the J gene lost 3 bases, with 10 bases spanning the gap. Of note for this clone: Its target is unknown.

The assay looked at some 9.8 x 10^4 TCR templates in each sample. The assay was immunoSEQ multiplex PCR, and TCRdb's table has in-frame clones only and misses some. The repertoire consists of roughly 100,000 clones, with around 93% occurring once and the leading ten covering about 0.32%. The rearrangement joins TRBV18 to TRBJ2-2; tentative D call: TRBD1 (5 bases). The TCR was taken from a human donor in good health. Sequencing was done on a sample of CD4+ T cells sorted from blood. The CDR3: CASADTYTGELFF. The CDR3 DNA sequence: TGTGCCAGCGCGGACACTTACACCGGGGAGCTGTTTTTT.